The 15 T cell receptor beta chains given below trace back to one sample, sequenced in a study of OX40 agonist ivuxolimab in advanced cancers. Sequencing used immunoSEQ multiplex PCR; TCRdb keeps in-frame clones, though not all of them. Found here are roughly 92,000 clones, approximately 80% of them singletons; the top ten hold less than 5.5%. The source was CD4+ or CD8+ T cells sorted from blood, collected in a trial of the OX40 agonist ivuxolimab. The receptors derive from an adult with an advanced solid tumor such as melanoma, head and neck, liver or kidney cancer.

The chain has TRBV5-1 and TRBJ2-3; D possibly corresponds to TRBD1 (6 bases). The ends were cut back, 4 bases at V and 0 bases at J, with 9 bases in the middle. Germline assignment: CDR1 SGHRS and CDR2 YFSETQ. CDR3 length: 14 amino acids. Here the CDR3 DNA reads TGCGCCAGCAGCGGGACACCTAGCACAGATACGCAGTATTTT. Residues: CASSGTPSTDTQYF. Looking up the rest from reference TRBV5-1 and TRBJ2-3 gives the full variable domain: KAGVTQTPRYLIKTRGQQVTLSCSPISGHRSVSWYQQTPGQGLQFLFEYFSETQRNKGNFPGRFSGRQFSNSRSEMNVSTLELGDSALYLCASSGTPSTDTQYFGPGTRLTVL.

The chain couples TRBV5-1 to TRBJ1-6; tentative D call: TRBD1 (6 bases). CDR1 and CDR2 from the germline V gene are SGHRS and YFSETQ. CDR3 length: 18 amino acids. Trimming stripped 1 base from V and 0 bases from J, with 14 bases between. Here the CDR3 DNA reads TGCGCCAGCAGCTTGTACACAGGGTCCAGCTCCTATAATTCACCCCTCCACTTT. This encodes CASSLYTGSSSYNSPLHF.

The rearrangement links TRBV27 to TRBJ1-5, with a weak D call TRBD1 (5 bases). The germline V and J ends were trimmed by 10 bases and 0 bases, with 10 bases remaining between them. The V gene's germline CDR1 is MNHEY and CDR2 SMNVEV (reference sequence). This CDR3 comprises 13 residues. Here the CDR3 reads CATRTYSNQPQHF. As DNA, the CDR3 is TGTGCCACCCGGACATATAGCAATCAGCCCCAGCATTTT.

V is TRBV29-1 and J is TRBJ1-2; D is undetermined. The CDR3 has 14 amino acids. Per germline, CDR1 SQVTM and CDR2 ANQGSEA. Trimming pared 8 bases from V and 1 base from J, leaving 17 bases between. This chain's CDR3 is CSTKGRANNYGYTF. CDR3 sequence (DNA): TGCAGCACAAAAGGCCGGGCTAATAACTATGGCTACACCTTC.

V is TRBV5-5 and J is TRBJ1-1, with D unclear. Trimming cost V 0 bases and J 11 bases, with 11 bases left between them. CDR3 length: 12 amino acids. Germline V gene sequence: CDR1 SGHKS, CDR2 YYEKEE (reference sequence). CDR3 nucleotide sequence: TGTGCCAGCAGCTTGGATTGGGCTAGGGCTTTCTTT. Encoded protein: CASSLDWARAFF.

V and J are TRBV9 and TRBJ2-5; possible D gene TRBD2, 6 bases. CDR1 is SGDLS and CDR2 is YYNGEE in the germline V gene. Trimming shortened V by 4 bases and J by 3 bases, and 13 bases separated the two germline ends. The CDR3 consists of 14 residues. The CDR3 loop reads CASSPRLGKETQYF. As DNA, the CDR3 is TGTGCCAGCAGCCCTCGACTAGGTAAAGAGACCCAGTACTTC.

The chain links TRBV6-6 to TRBJ1-5; no clear D. This CDR3 region has 16 residues. Germline-derived CDR1 and CDR2 are MNHNY and SVGAGI (reference sequence). Between the trimmed V and J ends, which lost 6 bases and 0 bases, there was a span of 15 bases. The CDR3 sequence is CASRQSGQNSNQPQHF. The CDR3 DNA follows: TGTGCCAGCAGACAATCCGGGCAAAATAGCAATCAGCCCCAGCATTTT.

The chain joins TRBV11-2 to TRBJ1-1; D ambiguous. The V and J ends lost 4 bases and 6 bases respectively, with 15 bases between them. The CDR3 runs to 14 residues. Germline assignment: CDR1 SGHAT and CDR2 FQNNGV. This chain's CDR3 is CASSWTAEGAEAFF. The DNA of the CDR3 is TGTGCCAGCAGCTGGACCGCCGAGGGAGCTGAAGCTTTCTTT.

This rearrangement joins TRBV18 to TRBJ1-4; 9 nucleotides agree with TRBD1. Germline lookup yields CDR1 KGHSH and CDR2 LQKENI. The junction had 4 bases not matched to a gene; V was cut back by 4 bases and J by 7 bases. The length of the CDR3 is 14 residues. CDR3 coding DNA: TGTGCCAGCTCACTGGACAGGGGAATTGAAAAACTGTTTTTT. This encodes CASSLDRGIEKLFF.

The chain links TRBV11-2 to TRBJ2-7; TRBD2 is a possible D gene (6 bases). V shed 1 base and J shed 5 bases, with 18 bases lying between them. The CDR3 consists of 16 residues. Germline CDR1 and CDR2: SGHAT and FQNNGV. The CDR3 region has the DNA TGTGCCAGCAGCTTAGTTCCGGGAGAATTTACCAACGAGCAGTACTTC. Encoded protein: CASSLVPGEFTNEQYF. Together with reference TRBV11-2 and TRBJ2-7, the CDR3 gives the full variable domain: EAGVAQSPRYKIIEKRQSVAFWCNPISGHATLYWYQQILGQGPKLLIQFQNNGVVDDSQLPKDRFSAERLKGVDSTLKIQPAKLEDSAVYLCASSLVPGEFTNEQYFGPGTRLTVT.

The chain employs TRBV5-5 and TRBJ1-5; 8 bases are shared with TRBD1. Trimming cost V 4 bases and J 4 bases; bases outside gene matches: 7. The CDR3 spans 15 residues. Germline CDR1 and CDR2: SGHKS and YYEKEE (reference sequence). CDR3 region: CASSPGQGWNQPQHF. CDR3 in DNA: TGTGCCAGCAGCCCAGGACAGGGCTGGAATCAGCCCCAGCATTTT.

The V call is TRBV19, the J call TRBJ2-7; 9 nucleotides line up with TRBD1. With 4 bases clipped from V and 2 bases from J, the junction kept 6 bases outside the gene matches. CDR1 is LNHDA, CDR2 SQIVND, per germline (reference sequence). The CDR3 is 15 residues long. The chain's CDR3 is CASSSYRGPAYEQYF. The CDR3 region has the DNA TGTGCCAGTAGTAGTTACAGGGGGCCTGCCTACGAGCAGTACTTC.

This rearrangement joins TRBV5-1 to TRBJ2-3; 7 bases match TRBD1. Per germline, CDR1 SGHRS and CDR2 YFSETQ. The CDR3 has 16 residues. Trimming at V came to 0 bases and at J to 4 bases, leaving 8 bases not matched to a gene. The CDR3 protein is CASSLEGAPRPDTQYF. CDR3 nucleotides: TGCGCCAGCAGCTTGGAGGGGGCTCCCCGCCCAGATACGCAGTATTTT.

The chain links TRBV7-6 to TRBJ2-3, with D unclear. V lost 1 base and J 1 base, leaving 0 bases between the germline ends. This CDR3 comprises 12 residues. Germline CDR1 SGHVS, CDR2 FNYEAQ. The CDR3 DNA is TGTGCCAGCAGCTTAGGCACAGATACGCAGTATTTT. Protein product: CASSLGTDTQYF.

The chain is built from TRBV10-3 and TRBJ1-3; possible D gene TRBD1, 6 bases. Germline values: CDR1 ENHRY, CDR2 SYGVKD. The germline V and J ends were trimmed by 8 bases and 6 bases, with 11 bases remaining between them. This CDR3 has 12 residues. The CDR3 nucleotides are TGTGCCATCCGAACGGGGGCAAACACCATATATTTT. This gives the protein CAIRTGANTIYF.